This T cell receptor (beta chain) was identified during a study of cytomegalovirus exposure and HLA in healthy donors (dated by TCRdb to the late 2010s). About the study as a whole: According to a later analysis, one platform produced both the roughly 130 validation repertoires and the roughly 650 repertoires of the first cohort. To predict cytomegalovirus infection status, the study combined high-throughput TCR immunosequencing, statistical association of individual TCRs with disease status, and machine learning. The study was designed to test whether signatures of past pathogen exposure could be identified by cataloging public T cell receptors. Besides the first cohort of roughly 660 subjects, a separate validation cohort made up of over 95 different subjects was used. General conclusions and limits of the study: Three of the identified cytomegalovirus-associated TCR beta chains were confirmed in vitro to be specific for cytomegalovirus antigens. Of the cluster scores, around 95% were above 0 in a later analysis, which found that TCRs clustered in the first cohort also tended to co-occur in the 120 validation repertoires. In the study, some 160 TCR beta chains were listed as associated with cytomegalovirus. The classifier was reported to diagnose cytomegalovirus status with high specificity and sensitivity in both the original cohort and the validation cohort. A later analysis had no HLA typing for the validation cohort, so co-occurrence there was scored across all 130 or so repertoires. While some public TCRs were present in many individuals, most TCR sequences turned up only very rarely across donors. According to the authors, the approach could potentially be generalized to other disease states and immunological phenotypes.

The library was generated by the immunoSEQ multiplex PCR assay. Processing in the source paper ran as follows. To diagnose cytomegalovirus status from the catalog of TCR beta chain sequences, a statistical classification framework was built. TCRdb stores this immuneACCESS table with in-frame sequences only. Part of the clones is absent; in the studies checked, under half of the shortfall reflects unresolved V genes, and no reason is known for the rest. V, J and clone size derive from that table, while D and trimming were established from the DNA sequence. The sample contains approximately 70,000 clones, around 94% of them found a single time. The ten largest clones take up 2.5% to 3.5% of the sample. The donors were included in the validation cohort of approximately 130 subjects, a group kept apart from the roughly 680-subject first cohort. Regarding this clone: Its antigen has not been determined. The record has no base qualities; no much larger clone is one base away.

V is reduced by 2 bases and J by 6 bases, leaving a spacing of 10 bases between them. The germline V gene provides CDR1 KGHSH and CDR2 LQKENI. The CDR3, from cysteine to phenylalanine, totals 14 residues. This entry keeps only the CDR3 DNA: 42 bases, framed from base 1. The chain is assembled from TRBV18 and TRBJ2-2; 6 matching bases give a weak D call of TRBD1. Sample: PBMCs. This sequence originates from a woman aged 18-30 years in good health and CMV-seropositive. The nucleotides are TGTGCCAGCTCACCAAGACAGGTCCCCGGGGAGCTGTTTTTT. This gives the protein CASSPRQVPGELFF.